The present T cell receptor beta chain was sequenced within a study of regulatory T cells in long-lasting Graves disease. Regarding the study as a whole: TRBV28, TRBJ1-2 and TRBJ2-5 were segments that persistent disease favored. The number of shared public clonotypes was higher in persistent patients (about 2,700) than new patients (966). Accuracy might have suffered from few samples.

Arm-PCR with iRepertoire HTBI primers amplified the CDR3 regions for these TCR beta libraries. TCRdb ran MiXCR on the multiplex PCR reads and lists one entry per CDR3 protein. The table has some 450,000 distinct CDR3 sequences, 23% seen once. Germline V gives CDR1 ENHRY, CDR2 SYGVKD. After removal of 4 bases from V and 6 bases from J, the junction contained 17 bases not matched to a gene. The CDR3 is 17 amino acids. Ten or more counts support this clonotype. Its specificity is unknown. As to time point: persistent/refractory GD, antithyroid drugs over 5 years with positive TRAb. PBMC-extracted RNA yielded the TCR library. In each case, Graves' disease was diagnosed per American Thyroid Association guidelines.

This sequence originates from a female donor with Graves disease. V and J are TRBV10-3 and TRBJ2-5; 7 bases align to TRBD2. The specimen comprised peripheral blood mononuclear cells (PBMCs), sampled when the disease was refractory, from a patient treated with antithyroid drugs. For the CDR3, the DNA is TGTGCCATCAGTGGCGCGAGGTTTGTGGGAGGGCCCCAGACCCAGTACTTC. It translates to CAISGARFVGGPQTQYF.